This T cell receptor (beta chain) emerged from a study of shared clonotypes between healthy human individuals. Methods used by the authors: Filtering of immunoSEQ junctional sequences could not match full-length read filtering. Libraries were prepared by immunoSEQ multiplex PCR; TCRdb keeps only in-frame clonotypes and omits some of them. That table gives V, J and clone size, and the DNA gave D and trimming. The table lists millions of clones, approximately 94% of them singletons. Germline V gene sequence: CDR1 SGHDT, CDR2 YYEEEE. The CDR3 is 13 residues long. The V gene lost 2 bases and the J gene lost 2 bases, with 8 bases spanning the gap. Findings and limits, study-wide: Memory subsets generally showed smaller estimated richness than naive subsets did.

A note on this clone: Its specificity is not known. The sample has other DNA sequences that encode this CDR3 too.

Terminally differentiated effector memory CD45RA+ cells were left out of the naive CD8 fraction, which was CD45RO-negative and positively selected for CCR7. The source material was naive CD8+ T cells from PBMCs. The source of this sequence is a man aged 18 to 35 in good health. Some clones in this sample may be carry-over from other donors' samples. The V call is TRBV5-6, the J call TRBJ2-7; unclear D gene. CDR3 residues: CASSFSGTYEQYF. In DNA form, the CDR3 reads TGTGCCAGCAGCTTTTCCGGAACCTACGAGCAGTACTTC.